The 14 T cell receptor beta chains given below trace back to one sample, sequenced in a study of cytomegalovirus exposure and HLA in healthy donors. PCR was performed using 60 Vbeta and 13 Jbeta primers. This table comes from immunoSEQ multiplex PCR, and its TCRdb copy is limited to in-frame clones, with some not included. This sample has fewer than 150,000 clones, with around 80% found just once. The specimen was PBMCs. These receptors were collected from a man in his forties in good health and CMV-seropositive.

This clone was found once. Written as DNA, the CDR3 is TGTGCCAGCAGCCCCCCCGGGTCCTACAATGAGCAGTTCTTC. As protein: CASSPPGSYNEQFF. The chain is built from TRBV7-9 and TRBJ2-1; D is undetermined. This CDR3 region has 14 residues. Germline-derived CDR1 and CDR2 are SEHNR and FQNEAQ (reference sequence). Trimming took 5 bases from V and 1 from J, leaving 9 bases between them.

As DNA, the CDR3 is TGTGCTAGTGGTTTTGGGACTAGCGGGAGGGCGGACCAAGAGACCCAGTACTTC. As protein: CASGFGTSGRADQETQYF. The chain couples TRBV12-5 to TRBJ2-5, with 16 bases fitting TRBD2. This CDR3 is built from 18 residues. The V and J ends lost 3 bases and 0 bases, in that order; junction bases with no gene match: 4. Germline V gene lookup returns CDR1 LGHNT and CDR2 FRNRAP.

The J gene is TRBJ2-3, the V gene TRBV5-1; D not certain. The CDR3 has 13 residues. Per the germline V gene, CDR1 is SGHRS and CDR2 is YFSETQ. Trimming took off 4 bases at V and 2 bases at J, with 8 bases between the two ends. This chain's CDR3 is CASSLSVTDTQYF. The CDR3 DNA reads TGCGCCAGCAGCCTCAGCGTCACAGATACGCAGTATTTT.

This clone came up a few times. CDR3 DNA sequence: TGTGCCAGCAGTTGGGGGCAGGGCCCGGAAGCTTTCTTT. The encoded protein is CASSWGQGPEAFF. The chain carries TRBV6-1 and TRBJ1-1, with D possibly matching TRBD1 (6 bases). This CDR3 is built from 13 residues. Germline CDR1 MNHNS, CDR2 SASEGT. Trimming cost V 5 bases and J 8 bases, with 15 bases left between them.

J is TRBJ1-6 and V is TRBV28; TRBD1 matches 9 bases. The CDR3 has 15 residues. Germline V CDR1 and CDR2: MDHEN, SYDVKM. V lost 5 bases, J lost 10 bases, and 9 bases stayed unmatched. As DNA, the CDR3 is TGTGCCAGCAGTGGGGGGACAGGGCTAGAGTCACCCCTCCACTTT. This gives the protein CASSGGTGLESPLHF.

This chain joins TRBV6-1 and TRBJ1-2; perhaps TRBD1 as D (6 bases). The CDR3 is 15 amino acids. Germline CDR1 and CDR2: MNHNS and SASEGT. Trimming took 2 bases from V and 5 from J, leaving 15 bases between them. The CDR3 DNA follows: TGTGCCAGCAGTGAAAGGTGGGGGCTTCCTTATGGCTACACCTTC. Amino acids: CASSERWGLPYGYTF.

About this clone itself: At one boundary the junction diverges from the germline segment, which might be a read error. The chain recombines TRBV7-9 with TRBJ1-2, with 7 nucleotides matching TRBD1. Germline CDR1 is SEHNR and CDR2 is FQNEAQ (reference sequence). This CDR3 contains 12 residues. The CDR3 sequence: CSSSLQGLVYTF. CDR3 bases: TGTTCCAGCAGCTTACAGGGGCTCGTCTACACCTTC.

The chain uses TRBV9 and TRBJ1-1; D gene ambiguous. Trimming removed 1 base from V and 5 bases from J, with 6 bases in between. The CDR3 sequence is 12 residues long. Germline V gene sequence: CDR1 SGDLS, CDR2 YYNGEE. As DNA, the CDR3 is TGTGCCAGCAGCGTAAGCGGGACTGAAGCTTTCTTT. Protein: CASSVSGTEAFF.

In this sample, this clone turned up a few times. The rearrangement uses TRBV2 and TRBJ1-3; the D gene is possibly TRBD1 (5 bases). V dropped 7 bases and J dropped 3 bases, with 16 bases sitting between them. The CDR3 length is 15 residues. Germline V gene sequence: CDR1 SNHLY, CDR2 FYNNEI. CDR3 nucleotide sequence: TGTGCCAGCAAAAGGACATTGACTGGTGGAAACACCATATATTTT. Residues: CASKRTLTGGNTIYF. The whole variable domain, filled in from reference TRBV2 and TRBJ1-3, reads EPEVTQTPSHQVTQMGQEVILRCVPISNHLYFYWYRQILGQKVEFLVSFYNNEISEKSEIFDDQFSVERPDGSNFTLKIRSTKLEDSAMYFCASKRTLTGGNTIYFGEGSWLTVV.

This clone was counted between two and nine times. This chain links TRBV9 with TRBJ2-3; D gene ambiguous. The V end lost 4 bases, the J end lost 8 bases, and 17 bases lay between the germline ends. The CDR3 sequence is 14 residues long. Germline CDR1 SGDLS, CDR2 YYNGEE. The CDR3 nucleotides are TGTGCCAGCAGCCCGCGCCCTAACGCAGGTACGCAGTATTTT. It specifies CASSPRPNAGTQYF. The full variable domain, rest sourced from reference TRBV9 and TRBJ2-3, is DSGVTQTPKHLITATGQRVTLRCSPRSGDLSVYWYQQSLDQGLQFLIQYYNGEERAKGNILERFSAQQFPDLHSELNLSSLELGDSALYFCASSPRPNAGTQYFGPGTRLTVL.

The chain is built from TRBV7-6 and TRBJ2-1, with 7 nucleotides matching TRBD2. Germline CDR1 and CDR2: SGHVS and FNYEAQ. The J segment lost 8 bases and the V segment lost 4 bases, leaving 5 bases of the junction unmatched. This CDR3 is built from 13 residues. As DNA, the CDR3 is TGTGCCAGCAGCTGGGGAGGGACGGATGAGCAGTTCTTC. Amino acid sequence: CASSWGGTDEQFF. Looking up the rest from reference TRBV7-6 and TRBJ2-1 gives the full variable domain: GAGVSQSPRYKVTKRGQDVALRCDPISGHVSLYWYRQALGQGPEFLTYFNYEAQQDKSGLPNDRFSAERPEGSISTLTIQRTEQRDSAMYRCASSWGGTDEQFFGPGTRLTVL.

The chain has TRBV13 and TRBJ2-7; TRBD1 matches 7 bases. Unmatched junction bases numbered 2, after V lost 3 bases and J lost 3 bases. CDR3 length: 13 amino acids. Per germline, CDR1 PRHDT and CDR2 FYEKMQ (reference sequence). CDR3 loop: CASSFGQDYEQYF. CDR3 bases: TGTGCCAGCAGCTTTGGACAGGACTACGAGCAGTACTTC.

This clone was counted a single time. The rearrangement links TRBV5-5 to TRBJ2-2; D gene ambiguous. The V gene lost 4 bases and the J gene lost 6 bases, with 13 bases spanning the gap. The CDR3 totals 14 residues. The V gene's germline CDR1 is SGHKS and CDR2 YYEKEE (reference sequence). In nucleotides, the CDR3 is TGTGCCAGCAGCGCTGGAGTCGTAGCCGGGGAGCTGTTTTTT. This sequence encodes CASSAGVVAGELFF.

The chain joins TRBV6-1 to TRBJ1-2; 7 positions agree with TRBD1. V lost 6 bases to trimming and J lost 7 bases; unmatched junction nucleotides: 8. This CDR3 has 13 residues. Germline CDR1 is MNHNS and CDR2 is SASEGT. DNA for the CDR3: TGTGCCAGCAGCCGACAGGGAAGAGGTGGCTACACCTTC. It encodes CASSRQGRGGYTF.